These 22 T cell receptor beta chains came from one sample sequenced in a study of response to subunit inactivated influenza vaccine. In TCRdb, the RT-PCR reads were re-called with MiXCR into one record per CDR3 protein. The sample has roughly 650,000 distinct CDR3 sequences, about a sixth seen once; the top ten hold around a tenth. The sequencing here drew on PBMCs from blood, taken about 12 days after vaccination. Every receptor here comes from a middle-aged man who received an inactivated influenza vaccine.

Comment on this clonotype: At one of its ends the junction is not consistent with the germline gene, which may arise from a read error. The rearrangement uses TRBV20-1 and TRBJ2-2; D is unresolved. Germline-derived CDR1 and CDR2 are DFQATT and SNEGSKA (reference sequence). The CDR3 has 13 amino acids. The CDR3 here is CSASFLNTEELFF. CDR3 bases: TGCAGTGCTAGTTTTCTAAACACCGAGGAGCTGTTTTTT.

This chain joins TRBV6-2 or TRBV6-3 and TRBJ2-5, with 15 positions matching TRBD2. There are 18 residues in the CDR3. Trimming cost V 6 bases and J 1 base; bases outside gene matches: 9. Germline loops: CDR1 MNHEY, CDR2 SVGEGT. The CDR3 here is CASSPGTSGRILQETQYF. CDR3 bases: TGTGCCAGCAGCCCCGGGACTAGCGGGAGGATTCTCCAAGAGACCCAGTACTTC.

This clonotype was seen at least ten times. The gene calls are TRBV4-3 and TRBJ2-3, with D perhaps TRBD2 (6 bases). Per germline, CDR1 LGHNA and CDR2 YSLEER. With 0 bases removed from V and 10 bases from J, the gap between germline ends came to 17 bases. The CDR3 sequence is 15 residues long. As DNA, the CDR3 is TGCGCCAGCAGCCAAGAAGGGGTCCGCCCGGGGGCGCAGTATTTT. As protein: CASSQEGVRPGAQYF.

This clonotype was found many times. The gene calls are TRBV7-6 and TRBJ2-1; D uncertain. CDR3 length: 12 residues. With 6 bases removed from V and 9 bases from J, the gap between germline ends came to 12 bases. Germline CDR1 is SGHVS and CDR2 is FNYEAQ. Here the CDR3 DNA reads TGTGCCAGCAGATCTCTTTTCCGTGAGCAGTTCTTC. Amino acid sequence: CASRSLFREQFF.

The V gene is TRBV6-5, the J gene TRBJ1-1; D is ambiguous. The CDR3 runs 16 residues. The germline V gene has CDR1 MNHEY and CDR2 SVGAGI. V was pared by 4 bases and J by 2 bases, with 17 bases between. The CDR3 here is CASSSPSYRTNTEAFF. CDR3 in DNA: TGTGCCAGCAGTTCCCCTAGTTATAGAACCAACACTGAAGCTTTCTTT.

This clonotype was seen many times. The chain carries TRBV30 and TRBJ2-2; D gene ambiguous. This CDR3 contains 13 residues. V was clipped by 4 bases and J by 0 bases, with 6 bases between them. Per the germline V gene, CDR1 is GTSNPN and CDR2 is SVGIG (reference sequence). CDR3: CAWTVANTGELFF. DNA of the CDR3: TGTGCCTGGACAGTGGCGAACACCGGGGAGCTGTTTTTT.

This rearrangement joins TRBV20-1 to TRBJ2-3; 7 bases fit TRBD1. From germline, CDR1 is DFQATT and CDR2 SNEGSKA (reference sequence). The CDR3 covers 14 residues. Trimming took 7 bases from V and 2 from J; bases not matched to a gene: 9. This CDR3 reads CSVLKGTATDTQYF. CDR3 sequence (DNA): TGCAGTGTTCTAAAAGGGACAGCCACAGATACGCAGTATTTT.

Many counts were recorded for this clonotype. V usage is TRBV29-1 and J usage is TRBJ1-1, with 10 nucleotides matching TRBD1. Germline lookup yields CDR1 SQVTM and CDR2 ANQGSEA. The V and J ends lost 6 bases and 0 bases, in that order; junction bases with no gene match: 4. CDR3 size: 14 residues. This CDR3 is CSVDRGAVNTEAFF. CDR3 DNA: TGCAGCGTGGACAGGGGGGCCGTGAACACTGAAGCTTTCTTT. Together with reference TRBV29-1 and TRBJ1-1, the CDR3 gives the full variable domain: SAVISQKPSRDICQRGTSLTIQCQVDSQVTMMFWYRQQPGQSLTLIATANQGSEATYESGFVIDKFPISRPNLTFSTLTVSNMSPEDSSIYLCSVDRGAVNTEAFFGQGTRLTVV.

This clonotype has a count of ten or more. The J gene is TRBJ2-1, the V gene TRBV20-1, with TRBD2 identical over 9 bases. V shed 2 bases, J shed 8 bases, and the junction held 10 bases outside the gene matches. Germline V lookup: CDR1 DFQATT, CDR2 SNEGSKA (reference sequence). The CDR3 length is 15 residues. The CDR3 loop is CSARWVGSGSDEQFF. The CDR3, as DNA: TGCAGTGCTAGATGGGTAGGTAGCGGGAGCGATGAGCAGTTCTTC.

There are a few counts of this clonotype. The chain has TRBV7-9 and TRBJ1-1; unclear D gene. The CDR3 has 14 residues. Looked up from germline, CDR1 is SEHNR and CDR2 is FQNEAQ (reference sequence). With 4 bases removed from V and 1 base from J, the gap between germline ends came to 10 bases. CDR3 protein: CASSSGIGNTEAFF. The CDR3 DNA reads TGTGCCAGCAGCTCTGGGATCGGGAACACTGAAGCTTTCTTT.

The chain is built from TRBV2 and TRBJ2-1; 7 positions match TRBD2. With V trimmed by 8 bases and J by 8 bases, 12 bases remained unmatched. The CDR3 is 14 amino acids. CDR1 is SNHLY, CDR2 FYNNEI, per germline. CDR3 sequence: CASGLAAFGDEQFF. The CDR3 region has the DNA TGTGCCAGCGGTCTAGCGGCCTTCGGCGATGAGCAGTTCTTC.

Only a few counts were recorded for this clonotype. The CDR3 nucleotides read TGTGCCAGTTCTAGCATGGGCGGGGGGGCCCTCGATGAGCAGTTCTTC. This codes for CASSSMGGGALDEQFF. This chain uses TRBV9 with TRBJ2-1; 9 positions match TRBD2. CDR3 size: 16 residues. Germline V gene data show CDR1 as SGDLS and CDR2 as YYNGEE. J was trimmed by 8 bases and V by 8 bases; bases with no gene match: 17.

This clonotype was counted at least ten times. In DNA, the CDR3 is TGTGCCAGCAGTCTATTCCTTGGGGGGGAGACCCAGTACTTC. This sequence encodes CASSLFLGGETQYF. The rearrangement links TRBV12-3 or TRBV12-4 to TRBJ2-5, with D tentatively TRBD2 (6 bases). V lost 5 bases and J 5 bases, leaving 15 bases between the germline ends. The CDR3 is 14 residues long.

CDR3 residues: CASSLELATQYF. In nucleotides, the CDR3 is TGTGCCAGCAGTTTAGAGCTAGCAACGCAGTATTTT. The rearrangement joins TRBV12-3 or TRBV12-4 to TRBJ2-3, with D perhaps TRBD2 (5 bases). V was trimmed by 1 base and J by 9 bases, leaving 8 bases between them. The CDR3 totals 12 residues.

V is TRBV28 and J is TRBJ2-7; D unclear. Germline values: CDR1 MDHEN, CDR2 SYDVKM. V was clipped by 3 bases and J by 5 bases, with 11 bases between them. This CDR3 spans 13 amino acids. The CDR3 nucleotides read TGTGCCAGCAGTTTCCCTAGTGCCGACGAGCAGTACTTC. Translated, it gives CASSFPSADEQYF.

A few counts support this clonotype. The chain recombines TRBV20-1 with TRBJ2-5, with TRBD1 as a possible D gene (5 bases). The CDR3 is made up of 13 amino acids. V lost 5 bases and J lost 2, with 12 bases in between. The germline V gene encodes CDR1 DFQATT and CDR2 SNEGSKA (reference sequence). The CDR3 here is CSAPAPGQETQYF. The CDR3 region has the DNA TGCAGTGCTCCTGCCCCAGGGCAAGAGACCCAGTACTTC.

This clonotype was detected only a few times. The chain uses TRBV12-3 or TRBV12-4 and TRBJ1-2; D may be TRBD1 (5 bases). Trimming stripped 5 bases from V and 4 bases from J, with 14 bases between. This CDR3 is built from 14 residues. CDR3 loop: CASSRGEGLYGYTF. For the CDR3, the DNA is TGTGCCAGCAGTAGGGGAGAGGGGCTCTATGGCTACACCTTC.

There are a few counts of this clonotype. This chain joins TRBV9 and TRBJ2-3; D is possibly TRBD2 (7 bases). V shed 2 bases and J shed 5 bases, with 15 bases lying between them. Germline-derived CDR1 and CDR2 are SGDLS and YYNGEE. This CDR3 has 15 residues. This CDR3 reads CASSVGGQGLDTQYF. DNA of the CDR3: TGTGCCAGCAGCGTGGGGGGGCAGGGGCTAGATACGCAGTATTTT.

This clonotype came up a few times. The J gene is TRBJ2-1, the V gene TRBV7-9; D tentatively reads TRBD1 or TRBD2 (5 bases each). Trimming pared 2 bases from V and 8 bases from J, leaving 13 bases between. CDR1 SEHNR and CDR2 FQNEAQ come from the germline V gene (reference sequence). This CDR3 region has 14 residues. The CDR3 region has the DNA TGTGCCAGCAGCTTACGGGCAGGGACGGATGAGCAGTTCTTC. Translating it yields CASSLRAGTDEQFF.

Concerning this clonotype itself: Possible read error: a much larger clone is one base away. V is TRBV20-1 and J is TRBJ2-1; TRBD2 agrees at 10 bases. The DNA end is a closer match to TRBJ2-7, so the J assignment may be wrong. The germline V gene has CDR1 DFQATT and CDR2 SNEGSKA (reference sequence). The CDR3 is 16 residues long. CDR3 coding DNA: TGCAGTGCTAGTGATTCCAGCGGGGGGGCCTGGAATGAGCAGTACTTC. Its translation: CSASDSSGGAWNEQYF.

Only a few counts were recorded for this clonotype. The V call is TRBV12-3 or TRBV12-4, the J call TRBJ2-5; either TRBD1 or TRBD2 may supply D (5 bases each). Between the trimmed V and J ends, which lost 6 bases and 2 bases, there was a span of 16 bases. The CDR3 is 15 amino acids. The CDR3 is CASSPGPNGQETQYF. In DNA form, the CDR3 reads TGTGCCAGCAGCCCGGGACCCAATGGGCAAGAGACCCAGTACTTC.

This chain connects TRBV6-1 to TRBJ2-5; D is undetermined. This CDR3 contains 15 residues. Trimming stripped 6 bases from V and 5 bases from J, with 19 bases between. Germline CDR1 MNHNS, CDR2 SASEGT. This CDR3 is CASSPPAGRRETQYF. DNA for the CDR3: TGTGCCAGCAGCCCCCCGGCAGGCCGGCGGGAGACCCAGTACTTC.